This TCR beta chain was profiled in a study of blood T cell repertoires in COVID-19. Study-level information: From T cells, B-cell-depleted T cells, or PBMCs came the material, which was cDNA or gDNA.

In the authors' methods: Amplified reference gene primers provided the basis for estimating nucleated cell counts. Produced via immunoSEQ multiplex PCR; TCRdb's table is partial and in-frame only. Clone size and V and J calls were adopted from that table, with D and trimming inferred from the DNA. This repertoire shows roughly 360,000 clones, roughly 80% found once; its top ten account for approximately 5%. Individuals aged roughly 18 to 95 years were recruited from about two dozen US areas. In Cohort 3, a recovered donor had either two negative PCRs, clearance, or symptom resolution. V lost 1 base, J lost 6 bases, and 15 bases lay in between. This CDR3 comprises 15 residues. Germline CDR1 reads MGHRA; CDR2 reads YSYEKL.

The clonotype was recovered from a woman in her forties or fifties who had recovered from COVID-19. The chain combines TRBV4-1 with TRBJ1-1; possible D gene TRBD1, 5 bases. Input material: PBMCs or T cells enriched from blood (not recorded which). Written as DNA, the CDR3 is TGCGCCAGCAGCCAAGTGGAGGGTTTAGGGGCTGAAGCTTTCTTT. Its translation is CASSQVEGLGAEAFF.